This T cell receptor (beta chain) stems from a study of untreated major depressive disorder. Method: immunoSEQ multiplex PCR; TCRdb's copy keeps in-frame clones and lacks some. Of 20,000 to 25,000 clones in the sample, nearly 90% were seen once. The CDR3 is 16 amino acids. V lost 1 base to trimming and J lost 5 bases, with 17 bases between them. Germline V gene sequence: CDR1 SGHDN, CDR2 FVKESK. The sample taken for sequencing was CD4+ T cells from PBMCs. The genes are TRBV14 and TRBJ1-1; possible D gene TRBD1, 5 bases. The TCR comes from a middle-aged woman in good health. DNA for the CDR3: TGTGCCAGCAGCCAAGTAAAGTGGGGCGAGGGGACTGAAGCTTTCTTT. As protein: CASSQVKWGEGTEAFF.